This T cell receptor (beta chain) was profiled in a study of cytomegalovirus exposure and HLA in healthy donors. The junction had 0 bases not matched to a gene; V was cut back by 0 bases and J by 4 bases. CDR1 is LNHNV, CDR2 YYDKDF, per germline (reference sequence). The CDR3 runs 14 residues. Concerning this clone: Its antigen is still unknown.

General study findings and limits: Researchers reported in a later analysis that common viral pathogens appeared linked to several top clusters. Whilst most TCR sequences proved rare, a subset of public TCRs occurred across many donors. In vitro work confirmed that a few CMV-associated chains recognize CMV antigens.

Both 60 Vbeta primers and 13 Jbeta primers went into the PCR. Assay used: immunoSEQ multiplex PCR; TCRdb lists only in-frame clones, some missing. The table for this sample gives about 160,000 clones. This TCR was sampled from a man aged 25 to 40 in good health and CMV-seronegative. The V gene is TRBV15, the J gene TRBJ2-5, with 9 bases fitting TRBD2. The sample taken for sequencing was PBMCs. CDR3 amino acids: CATSREAGGETQYF. In nucleotides, the CDR3 is TGTGCCACCAGCAGAGAAGCGGGAGGAGAGACCCAGTACTTC.